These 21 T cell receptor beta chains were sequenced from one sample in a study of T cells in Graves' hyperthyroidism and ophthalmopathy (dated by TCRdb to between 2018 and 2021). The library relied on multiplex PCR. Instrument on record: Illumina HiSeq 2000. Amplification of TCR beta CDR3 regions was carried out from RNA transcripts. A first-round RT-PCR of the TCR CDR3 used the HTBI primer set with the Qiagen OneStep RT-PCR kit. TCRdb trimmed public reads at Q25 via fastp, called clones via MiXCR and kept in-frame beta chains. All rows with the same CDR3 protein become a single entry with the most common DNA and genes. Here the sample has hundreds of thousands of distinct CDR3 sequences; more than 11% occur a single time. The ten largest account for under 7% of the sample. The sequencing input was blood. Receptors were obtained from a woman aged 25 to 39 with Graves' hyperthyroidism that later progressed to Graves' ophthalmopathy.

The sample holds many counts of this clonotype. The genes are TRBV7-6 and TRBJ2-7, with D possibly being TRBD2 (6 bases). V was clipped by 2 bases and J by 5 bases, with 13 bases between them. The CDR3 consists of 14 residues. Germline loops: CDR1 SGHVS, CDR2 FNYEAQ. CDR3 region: CASSLWEVPNEQYF. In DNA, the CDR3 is TGTGCCAGCAGCTTATGGGAGGTTCCGAACGAGCAGTACTTC.

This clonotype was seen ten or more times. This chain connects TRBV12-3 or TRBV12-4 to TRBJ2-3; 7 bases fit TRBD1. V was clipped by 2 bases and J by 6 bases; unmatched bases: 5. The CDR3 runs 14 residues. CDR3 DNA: TGTGCCAGCAGTTTAACTGGCAGGGGGGATACGCAGTATTTT. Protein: CASSLTGRGDTQYF.

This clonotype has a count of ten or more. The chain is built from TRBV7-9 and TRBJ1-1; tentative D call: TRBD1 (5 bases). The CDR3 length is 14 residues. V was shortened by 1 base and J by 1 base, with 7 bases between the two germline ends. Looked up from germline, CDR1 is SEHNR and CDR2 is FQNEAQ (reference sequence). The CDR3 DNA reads TGTGCCAGCAGCTTAGAACAGGAGAACACTGAAGCTTTCTTT. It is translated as CASSLEQENTEAFF.

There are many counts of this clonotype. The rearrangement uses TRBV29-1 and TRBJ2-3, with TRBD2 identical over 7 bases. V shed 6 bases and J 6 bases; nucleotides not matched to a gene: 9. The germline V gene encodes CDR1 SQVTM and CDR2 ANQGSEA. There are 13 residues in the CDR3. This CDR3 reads CSVFALGGDTQYF. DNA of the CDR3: TGCAGCGTCTTCGCCCTGGGGGGGGATACGCAGTATTTT.

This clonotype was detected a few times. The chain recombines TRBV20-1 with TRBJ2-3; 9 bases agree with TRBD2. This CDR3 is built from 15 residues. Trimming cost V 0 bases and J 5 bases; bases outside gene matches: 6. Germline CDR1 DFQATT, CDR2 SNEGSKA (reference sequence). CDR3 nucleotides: TGCAGTGCTAGAGACTTCGGACTAGCGAGAGATACGCAGTATTTT. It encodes CSARDFGLARDTQYF.

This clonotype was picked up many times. This chain's CDR3 is CASSIRTGGRGNGAKNIQYF. The CDR3 region has the DNA TGTGCCAGCAGTATCCGGACAGGGGGCAGGGGGAATGGAGCCAAAAACATTCAGTACTTC. The chain has TRBV28 and TRBJ2-4, with 11 bases identical to TRBD1. V shed 5 bases, J shed 0 bases, and the junction held 15 bases outside the gene matches. This CDR3 has 20 amino acids. CDR1 MDHEN and CDR2 SYDVKM come from the germline V gene.

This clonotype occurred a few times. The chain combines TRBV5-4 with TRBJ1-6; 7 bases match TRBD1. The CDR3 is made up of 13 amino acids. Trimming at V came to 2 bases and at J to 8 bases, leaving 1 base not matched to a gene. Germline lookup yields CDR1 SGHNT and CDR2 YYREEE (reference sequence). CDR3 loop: CASSFRGDSPLHF. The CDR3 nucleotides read TGTGCCAGCAGCTTCAGGGGGGATTCACCCCTCCACTTT. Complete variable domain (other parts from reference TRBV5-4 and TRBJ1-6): ETGVTQSPTHLIKTRGQQVTLRCSSQSGHNTVSWYQQALGQGPQFIFQYYREEENGRGNFPPRFSGLQFPNYSSELNVNALELDDSALYLCASSFRGDSPLHFGNGTRLTVT.

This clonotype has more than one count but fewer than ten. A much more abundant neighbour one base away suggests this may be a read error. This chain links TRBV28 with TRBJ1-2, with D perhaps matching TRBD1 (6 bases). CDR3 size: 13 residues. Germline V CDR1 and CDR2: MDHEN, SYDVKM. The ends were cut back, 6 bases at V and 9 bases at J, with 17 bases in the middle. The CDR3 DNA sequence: TGTGCCAGCAGCCGCAGGGGTCCCTTTTGCTACACCTTC. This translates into CASSRRGPFCYTF.

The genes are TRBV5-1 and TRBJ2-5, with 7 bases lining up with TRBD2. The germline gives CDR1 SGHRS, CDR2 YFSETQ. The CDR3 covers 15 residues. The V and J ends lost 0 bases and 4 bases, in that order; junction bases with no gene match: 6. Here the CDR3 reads CASSLEGREGETQYF. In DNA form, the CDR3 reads TGCGCCAGCAGCTTGGAAGGGAGGGAAGGAGAGACCCAGTACTTC.

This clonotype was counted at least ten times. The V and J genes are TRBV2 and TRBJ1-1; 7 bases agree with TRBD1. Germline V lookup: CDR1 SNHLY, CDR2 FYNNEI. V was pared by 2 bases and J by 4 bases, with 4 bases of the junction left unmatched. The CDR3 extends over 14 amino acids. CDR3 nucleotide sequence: TGTGCCAGCAGTGAAAGGGGGCACTCCACTGAAGCTTTCTTT. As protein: CASSERGHSTEAFF.

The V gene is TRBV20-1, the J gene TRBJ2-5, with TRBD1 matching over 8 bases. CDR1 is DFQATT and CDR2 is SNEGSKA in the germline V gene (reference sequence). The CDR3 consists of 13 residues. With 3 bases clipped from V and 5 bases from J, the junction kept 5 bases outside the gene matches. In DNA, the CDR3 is TGCAGTGCTAGCCTAAACAGGGGGGAGACCCAGTACTTC. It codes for CSASLNRGETQYF.

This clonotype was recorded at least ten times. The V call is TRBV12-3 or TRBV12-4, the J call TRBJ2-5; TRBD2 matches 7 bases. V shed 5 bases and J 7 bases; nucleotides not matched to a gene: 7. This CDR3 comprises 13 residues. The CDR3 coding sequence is TGTGCCAGCAGTGAGGGGAGGGTAGGGACCCAGTACTTC. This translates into CASSEGRVGTQYF.

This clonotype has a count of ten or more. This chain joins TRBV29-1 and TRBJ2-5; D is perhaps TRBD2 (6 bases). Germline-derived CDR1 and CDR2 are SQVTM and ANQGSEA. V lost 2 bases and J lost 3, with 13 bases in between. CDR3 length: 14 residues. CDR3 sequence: CSVEPSGVEETQYF. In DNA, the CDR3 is TGCAGCGTTGAACCTTCGGGGGTAGAAGAGACCCAGTACTTC.

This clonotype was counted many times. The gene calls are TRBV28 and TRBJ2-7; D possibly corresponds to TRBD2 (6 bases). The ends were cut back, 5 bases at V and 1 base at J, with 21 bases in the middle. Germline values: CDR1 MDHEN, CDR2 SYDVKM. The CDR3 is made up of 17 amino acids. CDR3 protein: CASSPLSLKRVSYEQYF. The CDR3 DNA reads TGTGCCAGCAGTCCTTTATCGTTGAAGCGGGTTTCCTACGAGCAGTACTTC.

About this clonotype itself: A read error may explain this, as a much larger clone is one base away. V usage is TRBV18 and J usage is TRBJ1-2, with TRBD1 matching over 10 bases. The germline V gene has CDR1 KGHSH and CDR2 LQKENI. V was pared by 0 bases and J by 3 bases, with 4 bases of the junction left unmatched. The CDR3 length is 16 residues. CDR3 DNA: TGTGCCAGCTCACCACCGACGGGGACAGGGGACTATGGCTACACCTTC. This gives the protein CASSPPTGTGDYGYTF.

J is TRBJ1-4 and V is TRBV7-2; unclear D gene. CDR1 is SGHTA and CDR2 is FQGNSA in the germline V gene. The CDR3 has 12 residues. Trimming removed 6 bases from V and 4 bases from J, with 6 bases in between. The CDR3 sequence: CASRQFNEKLFF. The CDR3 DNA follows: TGTGCCAGCAGACAGTTTAATGAAAAACTGTTTTTT.

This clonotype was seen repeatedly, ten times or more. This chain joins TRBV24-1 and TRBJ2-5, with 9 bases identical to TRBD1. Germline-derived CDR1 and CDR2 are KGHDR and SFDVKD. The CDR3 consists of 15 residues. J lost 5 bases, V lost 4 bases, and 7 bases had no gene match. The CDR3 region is CATSDTDRGHETQYF. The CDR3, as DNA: TGTGCCACCAGTGACACGGACAGGGGACACGAGACCCAGTACTTC.

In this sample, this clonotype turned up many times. The CDR3, as DNA: TGTGCCAGCATCCTCGGACTAGCGGGAGATGGTGAGCAGTTCTTC. Its protein product is CASILGLAGDGEQFF. V gene TRBV2 combines with J gene TRBJ2-1; TRBD2 matches at 13 bases. V trimming: 7 bases; J trimming: 9 bases; junction bases outside the gene matches: 9. CDR1 and CDR2 from the germline V gene are SNHLY and FYNNEI. The CDR3 runs to 15 residues.

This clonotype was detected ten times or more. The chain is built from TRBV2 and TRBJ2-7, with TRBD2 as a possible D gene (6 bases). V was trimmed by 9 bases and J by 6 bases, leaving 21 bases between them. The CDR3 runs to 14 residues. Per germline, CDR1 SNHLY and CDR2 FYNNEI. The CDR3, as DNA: TGTGCCAGGGCAGGAGGGCCGTTACGGAGCGAGCAGTACTTC. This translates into CARAGGPLRSEQYF. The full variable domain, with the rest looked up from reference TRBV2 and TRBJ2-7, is EPEVTQTPSHQVTQMGQEVILRCVPISNHLYFYWYRQILGQKVEFLVSFYNNEISEKSEIFDDQFSVERPDGSNFTLKIRSTKLEDSAMYFCARAGGPLRSEQYFGPGTRLTVT.

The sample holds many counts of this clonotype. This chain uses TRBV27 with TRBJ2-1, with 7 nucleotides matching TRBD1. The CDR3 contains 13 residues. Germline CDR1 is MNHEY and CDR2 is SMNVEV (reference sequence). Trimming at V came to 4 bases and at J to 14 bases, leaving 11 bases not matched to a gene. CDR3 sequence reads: CASSSLSEGAKFF. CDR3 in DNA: TGTGCCAGCAGTTCACTAAGCGAGGGGGCGAAGTTCTTC.

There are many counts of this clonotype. Here the CDR3 DNA reads TGTGCCAGCAGGACCGGGACAGGGAACACTGAAGCTTTCTTT. Encoded protein: CASRTGTGNTEAFF. This chain connects TRBV3-1 to TRBJ1-1, with 8 positions matching TRBD1. With 6 bases clipped from V and 1 base from J, the junction kept 4 bases outside the gene matches. This CDR3 is built from 14 residues. CDR1 is LGHDT, CDR2 YNNKEL, per germline (reference sequence).